This TCR beta chain was obtained from a study of T cells in Graves' hyperthyroidism and ophthalmopathy. The V end lost 6 bases, the J end lost 4 bases, and 15 bases lay between the germline ends. This CDR3 comprises 14 residues. The germline CDR1 and CDR2 sequences are SGHTA and FQGNSA. Amplified TCR beta CDR3 regions derived from RNA transcripts. Using the HTBI primer set, a first-round RT-PCR was run on the TCR CDR3. TCRdb re-analysed the multiplex PCR reads in MiXCR, keeping a single row per CDR3 protein. The sample contains about 660,000 distinct CDR3 sequences, just under 45% of which appear only once.

Sequencing was done on a sample of peripheral blood or thyroid tissue (not recorded which). The sequence was obtained from an adult man with Graves' disease, either hyperthyroidism or ophthalmopathy (not recorded which). The V gene is TRBV7-2, the J gene TRBJ1-2; D possibly corresponds to TRBD1 (5 bases). The CDR3 sequence is CASRSGQGFYGYTF. For the CDR3, the DNA is TGTGCCAGCAGATCGGGGCAGGGCTTCTATGGCTACACCTTC. The full variable domain, completed using reference TRBV7-2 and TRBJ1-2, is GAGVSQSPSNKVTEKGKDVELRCDPISGHTALYWYRQSLGQGLEFLIYFQGNSAPDKSGLPSDRFSAERTGGSVSTLTIQRTQQEDSAVYLCASRSGQGFYGYTFGSGTRLTVV.